This T cell receptor (beta chain) was recovered during a study of CD8 T cells in ankylosing spondylitis. In this sample, this clonotype turned up a few times. The antigen is undetermined. Findings and caveats of the study: The clones that were linked to disease were reported to be significantly enriched in matched synovial fluid samples from ankylosing spondylitis patients. Past research had described some motif variants in reactive arthritis synovial fluid and blood. One TCR beta motif, made up of under ten highly homologous variants, appeared characteristic of ankylosing spondylitis blood.

Per germline, CDR1 SGDLS and CDR2 YYNGEE. The CDR3 is 15 amino acids. Losses at the gene ends were 0 bases for V and 10 bases for J; bases not matched to a gene: 10. By quantitative 5'-RACE with molecular barcodes, the TCR beta libraries were made. In TCRdb, the 5' RACE reads were re-called with MiXCR into one record per CDR3 protein. The top ten hold about 0.89% of the sample, which has 450,000 or so distinct CDR3 sequences, about 24% seen once. The receptor was derived from a male donor with ankylosing spondylitis. The sample comprised blood, either unsorted or a sorted T cell fraction (not recorded which). The chain has TRBV9 and TRBJ2-1, with 7 bases fitting TRBD2. The CDR3 spells CASSVGGLVGEEQFF. The CDR3 DNA reads as TGTGCCAGCAGCGTAGGCGGACTAGTGGGGGAAGAGCAGTTCTTC.